The TCR beta chain under discussion was sequenced for a study of T cells in placental villitis. For the study in its entirety: The study compared placental TCR-beta repertoires across villitis of unknown etiology, gestational-age-matched unaffected controls, and infectious villitis to test an allograft-versus-infection hypothesis.

Using the immunoSEQ v4 bias-controlled multiplex PCR assay, run blinded to group allocation, TCR-beta CDR3 regions were amplified from genomic DNA. To estimate the quantities of nucleated cells and T cells in each sample, reference gene primers were added alongside the TCR-beta primers. Sequencing of the libraries was performed on an Illumina MiSeq with a 100-cycle paired-end protocol. Processing in the source paper ran as follows. The immunoSEQ Analyzer software was used to calculate diversity and richness, with richness measured by iChao1 and clonality based on Pielou evenness and Shannon diversity (range 0-1, where higher values mean less diversity). CDR3 amino acid sequences together with V/J genes were queried against VDJdb for CMV, EBV and influenza A specificities, with confidence 3 and substitution 2 applied. The Morisita-Horn index was used to measure TCR-beta amino acid clonotype overlap among the villitis of unknown etiology, infectious villitis and control repertoires. The clones in this table, taken by TCRdb from immuneACCESS, are in-frame only. Not every clone is retained; where verified, under half of the shortfall comes from an unresolved V gene, and the cause of the rest is unknown. V and J calls plus clone size are reproduced from that table; the DNA served to infer D and trimming. The sample table contains approximately 1,500 clones; only one count was recorded for more than 70% of them. Of the sample, approximately 8.6% is held by the ten largest clones.

V is trimmed back by 4 bases and J by 1 base, and the junction contains 12 bases that no gene match accounts for. The CDR3 runs 18 residues from the cysteine to the phenylalanine. Only CDR3 DNA remains: 54 bases, in frame from the first base. As encoded in the germline V gene (reference sequence), CDR1 is SGHNT while CDR2 is YYREEE. Nine to eleven placentae carried a pathological diagnosis of high-grade villitis of unknown etiology, selected using the Amsterdam Criteria. Significantly higher gravidity and parity and more prior miscarriages were observed in mothers with villitis of unknown etiology than in the control and infectious villitis groups. Placentae were collected after delivery and examined grossly and histologically before archival tissue was selected. Five 10-micron scrolls were cut from each FFPE block, and DNA was isolated using the AllPrep DNA/RNA FFPE Tissue kit. DNA concentration and purity were evaluated by NanoDrop, whereas RNA quality was assessed on a Bioanalyzer.

Findings and caveats that apply to the study as a whole: Expanded clones in villitis of unknown etiology were largely private to each placenta, suggesting no single initiating antigen. Villitis of unknown etiology placentae showed higher clonality than controls (median about 0.055 versus 0.0059, p=0.0025), indicating clonal expansion. Small amounts of decidua were contained in the paraffin blocks, so some of the captured T cells, especially in controls, may have been decidual rather than villous infiltrates. Sequencing bulk tissue made it impossible to distinguish helper, regulatory or cytotoxic T cells or to tell maternal from fetal T cells, and the approach excluded gamma-delta receptors. CMV-specific clone frequencies were lower in villitis of unknown etiology than in infectious CMV cases (approximately 0.00095 vs 0.0099), and villitis of unknown etiology did not differ from controls on this measure.

Concerning this clone itself: The clone's antigen remains unknown. No quality values exist for individual bases; no much larger clone is one base distant.

The sequenced sample was placental tissue containing maternal and fetal cells. In this chain, TRBV5-4 is recombined with TRBJ1-5; 9 nucleotides in the junction match TRBD1. The receptor was isolated from a human patient with villitis of unknown etiology; the placental T cells may come from both mother and fetus. The encoded CDR3 is CASSLGQGAYMSNQPQHF. The sequence in DNA is TGTGCCAGCAGCCTGGGACAGGGTGCATATATGAGCAATCAGCCCCAGCATTTT.